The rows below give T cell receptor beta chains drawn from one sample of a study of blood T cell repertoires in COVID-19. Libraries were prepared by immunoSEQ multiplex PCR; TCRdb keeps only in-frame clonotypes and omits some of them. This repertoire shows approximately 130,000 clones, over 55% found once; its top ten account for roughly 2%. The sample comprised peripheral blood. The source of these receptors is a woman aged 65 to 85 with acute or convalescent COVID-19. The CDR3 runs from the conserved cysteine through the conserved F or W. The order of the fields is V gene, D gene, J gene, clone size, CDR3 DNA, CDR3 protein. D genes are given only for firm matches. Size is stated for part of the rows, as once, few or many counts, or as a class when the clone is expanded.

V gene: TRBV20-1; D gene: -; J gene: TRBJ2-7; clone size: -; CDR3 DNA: TGCAGTGCTAGTCGGGGAAGCTCCTACGAGCAGTACTTC; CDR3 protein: CSASRGSSYEQYF
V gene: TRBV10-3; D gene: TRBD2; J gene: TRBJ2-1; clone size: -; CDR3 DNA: TGTGCCATCAGCGGGACTAGCGGGATTAATGAGCAGTTCTTC; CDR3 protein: CAISGTSGINEQFF
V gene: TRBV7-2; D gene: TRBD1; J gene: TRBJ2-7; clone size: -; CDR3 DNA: TGTGCCAGCAGCTTAGCCGGGACAGGGGCCTACGAGCAGTACTTC; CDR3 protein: CASSLAGTGAYEQYF
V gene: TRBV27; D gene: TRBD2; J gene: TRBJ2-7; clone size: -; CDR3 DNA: TGTGCCAGCAGTTTATTTTCGGGACTAGCCGTCTACGAGCAGTACTTC; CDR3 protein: CASSLFSGLAVYEQYF
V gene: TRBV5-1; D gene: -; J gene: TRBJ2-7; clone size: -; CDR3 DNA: TGCGCCAGCAGCTTGGCCCGAGGGGGTGGTTACGAGCAGTACTTC; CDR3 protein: CASSLARGGGYEQYF
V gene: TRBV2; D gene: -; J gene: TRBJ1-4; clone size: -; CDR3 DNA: TGTGCCAGCAGTGATACGGGGGTGCAGAATGAAAAACTGTTTTTT; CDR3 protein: CASSDTGVQNEKLFF
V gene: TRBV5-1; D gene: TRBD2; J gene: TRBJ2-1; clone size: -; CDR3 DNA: TGCGCCAGCAGCTTCGGGGCGGCTAGCGGTTACAATGAGCAGTTCTTC; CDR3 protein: CASSFGAASGYNEQFF
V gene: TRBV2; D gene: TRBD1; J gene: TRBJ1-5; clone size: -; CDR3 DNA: TGTGCCAGCAGCCAAGACAGGGTGAGTCAGCCCCAGCATTTT; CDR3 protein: CASSQDRVSQPQHF
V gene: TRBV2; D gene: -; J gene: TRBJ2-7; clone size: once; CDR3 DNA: TGTGCCAGCAGTCCTAGACAGGTAGCCTACGAGCAGTACTTC; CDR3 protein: CASSPRQVAYEQYF
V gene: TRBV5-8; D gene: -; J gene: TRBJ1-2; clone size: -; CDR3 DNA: TGTGCCAGCAGCTTGTTACGGGGCTACACCTTC; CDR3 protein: CASSLLRGYTF
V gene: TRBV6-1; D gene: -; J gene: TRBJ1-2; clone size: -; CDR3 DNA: TGTGCCAGCAGTGAAGGACACCTTTTTAACTATGGCTACACCTTC; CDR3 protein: CASSEGHLFNYGYTF
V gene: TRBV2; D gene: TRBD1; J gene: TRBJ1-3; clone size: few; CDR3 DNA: TGTGCCAGCAGTGGGGACAGGGGGGCTGGAAACACCATATATTTT; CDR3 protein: CASSGDRGAGNTIYF
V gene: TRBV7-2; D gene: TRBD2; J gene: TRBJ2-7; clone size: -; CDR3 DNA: TGTGCCAGCAGCTCCGCTAGCGGTTCCTCCTACGAGCAGTACTTC; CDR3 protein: CASSSASGSSYEQYF
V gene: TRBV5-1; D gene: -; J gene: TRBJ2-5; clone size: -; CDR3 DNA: TGCGCCAGCAGCTGGGTCGGACAGACACAAGAGACCCAGTACTTC; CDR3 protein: CASSWVGQTQETQYF
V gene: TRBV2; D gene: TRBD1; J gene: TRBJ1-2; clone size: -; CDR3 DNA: TGTGCCAGCACCCGACGGACAGGGGACTTCTATGGCTACACCTTC; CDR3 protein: CASTRRTGDFYGYTF
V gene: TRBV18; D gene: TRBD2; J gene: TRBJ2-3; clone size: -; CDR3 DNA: TGTGCCAGCTCGCCCGGGGGGGCAGATACGCAGTATTTT; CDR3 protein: CASSPGGADTQYF
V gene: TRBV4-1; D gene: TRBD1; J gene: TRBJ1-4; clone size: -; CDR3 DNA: TGCGCCAGCAGCCAAGATATAACAGGGGGCTATGAAAAACTGTTTTTT; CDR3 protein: CASSQDITGGYEKLFF
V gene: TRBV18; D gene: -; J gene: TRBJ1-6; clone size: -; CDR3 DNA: TGTGCCAGCTCAGACCTAGGAGGAGGTAATTCACCCCTCCACTTT; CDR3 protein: CASSDLGGGNSPLHF
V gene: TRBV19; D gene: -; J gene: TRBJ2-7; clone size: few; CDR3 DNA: TGTGCCAGTAGTATAGAACTAGGGGGCGAGCAGTACTTC; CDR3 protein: CASSIELGGEQYF
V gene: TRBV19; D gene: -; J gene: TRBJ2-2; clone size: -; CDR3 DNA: TGTGCCAGTAGCAATCCGAACACCGGGGAGCTGTTTTTT; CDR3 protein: CASSNPNTGELFF
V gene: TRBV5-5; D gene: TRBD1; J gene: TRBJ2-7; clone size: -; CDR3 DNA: TGTGCCAGCAGCGGCGGGACAGGGACTTGGTACGAGCAGTACTTC; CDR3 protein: CASSGGTGTWYEQYF
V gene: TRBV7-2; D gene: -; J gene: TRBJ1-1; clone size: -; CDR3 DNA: TGTGCCAGCAGCCCAGGACTATACTCTGAAGCTTTCTTT; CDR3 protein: CASSPGLYSEAFF
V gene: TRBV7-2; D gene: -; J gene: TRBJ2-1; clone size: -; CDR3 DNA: TGTGCCAGCAGCGACTTCGGGGGGCCTTACAATGAGCAGTTCTTC; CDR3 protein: CASSDFGGPYNEQFF
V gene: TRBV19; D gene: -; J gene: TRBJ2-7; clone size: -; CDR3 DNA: TGTGCCAGTAGTGCGGCAGTAAGCTCCTACGAGCAGTACTTC; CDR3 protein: CASSAAVSSYEQYF
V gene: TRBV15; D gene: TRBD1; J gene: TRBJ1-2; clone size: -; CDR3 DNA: TGTGCCACCAGCAGAGAGTTATTAGGGACAGGGTCTTTGGATGGCTACACCTTC; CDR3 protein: CATSRELLGTGSLDGYTF
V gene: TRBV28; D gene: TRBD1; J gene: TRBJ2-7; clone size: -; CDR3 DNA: TGTGCCAGCTGCTTCGGGACAGGGGGATGGCAGTACTTC; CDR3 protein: CASCFGTGGWQYF
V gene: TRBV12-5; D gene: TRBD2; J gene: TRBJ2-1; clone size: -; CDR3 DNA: TGTGCTAGTGGTTTGGGGGCGGGAGGGTACAATGAGCAGTTCTTC; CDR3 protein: CASGLGAGGYNEQFF
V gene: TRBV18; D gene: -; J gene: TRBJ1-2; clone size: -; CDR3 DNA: TGTGCCAGCTCACGGGACACTAACTATGGCTACACCTTC; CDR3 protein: CASSRDTNYGYTF
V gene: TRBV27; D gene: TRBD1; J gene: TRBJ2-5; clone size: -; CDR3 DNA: TGTGCCAGCAGTTTAACGGTGGACAGGGCGGAGACCCAGTACTTC; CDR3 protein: CASSLTVDRAETQYF
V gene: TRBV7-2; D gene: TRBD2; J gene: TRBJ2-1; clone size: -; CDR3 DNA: TGTGCCAGCAGCTTAGAACCGAATACGGGGGGTCTCTACAATGAGCAGTTCTTC; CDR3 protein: CASSLEPNTGGLYNEQFF
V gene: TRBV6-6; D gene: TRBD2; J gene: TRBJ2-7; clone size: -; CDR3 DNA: TGTGCCAGCAGTTACGGTGCGGGGGGGCCGGGGAACGAGCAGTACTTC; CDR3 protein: CASSYGAGGPGNEQYF
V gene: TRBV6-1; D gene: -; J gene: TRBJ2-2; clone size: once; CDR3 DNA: TGTGCCAGCAGTGAAGATCCTACCCCCGGGGAGCTGTTTTTT; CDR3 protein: CASSEDPTPGELFF
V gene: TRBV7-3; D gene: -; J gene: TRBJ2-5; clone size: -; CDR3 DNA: TGTGCCAGCAGCCGAGGGATACAGGGCCTACAAGAGACCCAGTACTTC; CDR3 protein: CASSRGIQGLQETQYF
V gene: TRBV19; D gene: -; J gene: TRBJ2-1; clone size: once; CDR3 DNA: TGTGCCAGTAGTATTAGTCTGGGCACGGAGCAGTTCTTC; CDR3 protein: CASSISLGTEQFF